This T cell receptor beta chain was sequenced in a study of blood T cell repertoires in COVID-19. Whole-study context: The samples span acute and convalescent COVID-19 from the United States, Italy and Spain.

Authors' processing steps: Estimated nucleated cell counts came from reference gene primer amplification. Method: immunoSEQ multiplex PCR; TCRdb's copy keeps in-frame clones and lacks some. D and trimming come from the DNA, and the V and J calls and clone size come from that table. The sample includes hundreds of thousands of clones, 87% seen only once; the top ten take about 2%. Germline values: CDR1 SGHAT, CDR2 FQNNGV. CDR3 length equals 15 residues. V was pared by 1 base and J by 5 bases, with 14 bases between. The TCR sequence derives from a young man with active or convalescent COVID-19. Sequences were obtained from peripheral blood. The chain carries TRBV11-2 and TRBJ2-5; TRBD2 is a possible D gene (6 bases). CDR3 region: CASSLVRTTRETQYF. CDR3 in DNA: TGTGCCAGCAGCTTAGTTAGGACTACCCGGGAGACCCAGTACTTC.